Reported below is one T cell receptor beta chain. This record comes from a study of siplizumab effects on memory and regulatory T cells. Germline V gene data show CDR1 as LNHDA and CDR2 as SQIVND (reference sequence). V dropped 7 bases and J dropped 3; count of bases not matched to a gene: 3. This CDR3 comprises 14 residues. The protocol was immunoSEQ multiplex PCR, while the TCRdb copy is restricted to in-frame clones and leaves out a portion. The profile shows some 100,000 clones, 91% of them singletons. The sequence came from a human donor in good health. Some clones in this sample may be carry-over from other donors' samples. The material sequenced was CD4+ T cells sorted from blood. This chain connects TRBV19 to TRBJ2-2, with TRBD1 identical over 9 bases. The CDR3 is CASTGQGHTGELFF. CDR3 sequence (DNA): TGTGCCAGTACAGGACAGGGGCACACCGGGGAGCTGTTTTTT.